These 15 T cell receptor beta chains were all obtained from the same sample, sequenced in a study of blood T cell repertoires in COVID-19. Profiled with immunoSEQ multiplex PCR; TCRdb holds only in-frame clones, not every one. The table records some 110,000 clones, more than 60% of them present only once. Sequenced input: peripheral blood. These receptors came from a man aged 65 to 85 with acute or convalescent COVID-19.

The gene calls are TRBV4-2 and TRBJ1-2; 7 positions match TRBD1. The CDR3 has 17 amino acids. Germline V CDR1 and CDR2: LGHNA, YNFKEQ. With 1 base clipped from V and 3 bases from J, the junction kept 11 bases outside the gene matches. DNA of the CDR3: TGTGCCAGCAGCCAAGGGTCGTCAGGGGGGTACGACTATGGCTACACCTTC. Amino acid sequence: CASSQGSSGGYDYGYTF.

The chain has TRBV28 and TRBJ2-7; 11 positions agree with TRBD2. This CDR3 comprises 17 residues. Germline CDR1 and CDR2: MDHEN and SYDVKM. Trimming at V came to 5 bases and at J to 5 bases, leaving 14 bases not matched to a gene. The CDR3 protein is CASSLTSGMGGVHEQYF. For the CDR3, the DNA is TGTGCCAGCAGTCTGACTAGCGGGATGGGAGGAGTCCACGAGCAGTACTTC.

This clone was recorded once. This CDR3 reads CASSKDLAGPNEQFF. Here the CDR3 DNA reads TGTGCCAGCAGCAAAGACCTAGCGGGGCCCAACGAGCAGTTCTTC. V and J are TRBV21-1 and TRBJ2-1; the table's D call TRBD2 went unverified against the DNA. TRBV21-1 is marked as a pseudogene. The CDR3 consists of 15 residues.

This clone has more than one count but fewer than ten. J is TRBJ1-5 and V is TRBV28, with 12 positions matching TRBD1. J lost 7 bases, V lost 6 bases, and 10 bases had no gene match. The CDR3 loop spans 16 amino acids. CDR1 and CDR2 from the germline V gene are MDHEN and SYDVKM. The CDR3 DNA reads TGTGCCAGCAGGGGACAGGGGGCAACTCGCGACCAGCCCCAGCATTTT. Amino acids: CASRGQGATRDQPQHF.

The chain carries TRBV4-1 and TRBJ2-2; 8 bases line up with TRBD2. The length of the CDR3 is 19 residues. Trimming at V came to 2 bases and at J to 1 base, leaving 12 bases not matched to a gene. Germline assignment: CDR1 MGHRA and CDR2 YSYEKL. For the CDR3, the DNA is TGCGCCAGCAGCCAACACGGGAGGGTTCGGGTCGTGAACACCGGGGAGCTGTTTTTT. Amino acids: CASSQHGRVRVVNTGELFF.

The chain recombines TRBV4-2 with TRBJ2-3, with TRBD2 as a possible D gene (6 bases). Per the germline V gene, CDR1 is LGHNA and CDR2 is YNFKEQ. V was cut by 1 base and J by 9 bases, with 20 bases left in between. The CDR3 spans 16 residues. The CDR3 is CASSQGGPGRIETQYF. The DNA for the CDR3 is TGTGCCAGCAGCCAAGGAGGTCCAGGGAGGATAGAGACGCAGTATTTT.

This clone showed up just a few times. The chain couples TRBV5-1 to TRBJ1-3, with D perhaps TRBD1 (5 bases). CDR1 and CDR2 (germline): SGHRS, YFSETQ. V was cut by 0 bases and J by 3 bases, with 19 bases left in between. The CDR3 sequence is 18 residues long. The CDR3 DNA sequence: TGCGCCAGCAGCTTGGCCCGGACATCTCCTACTATTGGAAACACCATATATTTT. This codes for CASSLARTSPTIGNTIYF.

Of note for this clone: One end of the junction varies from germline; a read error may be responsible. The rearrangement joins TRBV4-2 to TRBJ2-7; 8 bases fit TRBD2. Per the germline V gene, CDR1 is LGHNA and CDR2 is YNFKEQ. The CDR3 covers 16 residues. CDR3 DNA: TGTGCCAGCAGCAAAGAAAGCGGGAGTCGCTCCTACGAGCAGTACTTC. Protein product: CASSKESGSRSYEQYF.

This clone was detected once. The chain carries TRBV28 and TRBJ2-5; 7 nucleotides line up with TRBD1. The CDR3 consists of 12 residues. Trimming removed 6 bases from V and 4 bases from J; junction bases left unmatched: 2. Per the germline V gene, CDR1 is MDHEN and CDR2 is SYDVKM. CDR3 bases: TGTGCCAGCAGCAACAGGGGAGAGACCCAGTACTTC. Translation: CASSNRGETQYF.

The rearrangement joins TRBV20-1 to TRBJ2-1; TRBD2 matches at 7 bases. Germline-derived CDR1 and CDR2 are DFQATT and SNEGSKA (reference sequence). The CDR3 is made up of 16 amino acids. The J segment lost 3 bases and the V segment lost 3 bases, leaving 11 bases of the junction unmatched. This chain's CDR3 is CSASRAGASFYNEQFF. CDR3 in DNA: TGCAGTGCTAGTAGGGCGGGAGCGAGCTTCTACAATGAGCAGTTCTTC.

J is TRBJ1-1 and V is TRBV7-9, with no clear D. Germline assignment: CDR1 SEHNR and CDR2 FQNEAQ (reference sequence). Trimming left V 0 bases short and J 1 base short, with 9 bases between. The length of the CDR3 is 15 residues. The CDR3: CASSLAFGENTEAFF. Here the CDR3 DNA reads TGTGCCAGCAGCTTAGCGTTCGGGGAGAACACTGAAGCTTTCTTT.

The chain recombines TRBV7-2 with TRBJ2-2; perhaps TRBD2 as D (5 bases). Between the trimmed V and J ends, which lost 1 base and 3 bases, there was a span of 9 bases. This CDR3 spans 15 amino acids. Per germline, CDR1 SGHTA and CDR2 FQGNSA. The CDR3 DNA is TGTGCCAGCAGCTTAGTTGAGGGTTACACCGGGGAGCTGTTTTTT. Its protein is CASSLVEGYTGELFF.

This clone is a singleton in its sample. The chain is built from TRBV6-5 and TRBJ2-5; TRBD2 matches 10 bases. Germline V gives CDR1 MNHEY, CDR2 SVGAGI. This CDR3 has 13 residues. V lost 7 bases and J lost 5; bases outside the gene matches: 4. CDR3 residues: CASMIAGGETQYF. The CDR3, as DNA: TGTGCCAGCATGATAGCGGGAGGCGAGACCCAGTACTTC.

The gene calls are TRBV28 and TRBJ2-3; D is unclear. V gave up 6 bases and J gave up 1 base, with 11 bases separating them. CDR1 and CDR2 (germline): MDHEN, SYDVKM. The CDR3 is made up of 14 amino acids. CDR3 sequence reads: CASRAGGRTDTQYF. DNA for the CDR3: TGTGCCAGCAGAGCCGGCGGCCGCACAGATACGCAGTATTTT. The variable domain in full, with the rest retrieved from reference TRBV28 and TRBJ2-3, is DVKVTQSSRYLVKRTGEKVFLECVQDMDHENMFWYRQDPGLGLRLIYFSYDVKMKEKGDIPEGYSVSREKKERFSLILESASTNQTSMYLCASRAGGRTDTQYFGPGTRLTVL.

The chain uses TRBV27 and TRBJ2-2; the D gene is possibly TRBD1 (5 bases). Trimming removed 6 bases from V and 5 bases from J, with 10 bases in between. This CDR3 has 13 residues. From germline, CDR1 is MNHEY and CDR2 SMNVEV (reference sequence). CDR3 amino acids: CASRTRVTGELFF. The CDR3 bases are TGTGCCAGCAGGACCAGGGTTACCGGGGAGCTGTTTTTT.